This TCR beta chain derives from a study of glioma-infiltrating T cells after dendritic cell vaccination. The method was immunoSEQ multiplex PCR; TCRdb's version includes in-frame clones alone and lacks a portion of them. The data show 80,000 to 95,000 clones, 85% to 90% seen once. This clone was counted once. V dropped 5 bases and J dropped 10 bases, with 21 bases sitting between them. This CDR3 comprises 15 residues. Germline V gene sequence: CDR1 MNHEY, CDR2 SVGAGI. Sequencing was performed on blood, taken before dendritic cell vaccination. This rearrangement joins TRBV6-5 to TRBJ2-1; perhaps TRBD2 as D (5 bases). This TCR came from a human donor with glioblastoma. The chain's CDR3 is CASSHHYGLREEQFF. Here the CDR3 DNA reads TGTGCCAGCAGTCACCATTACGGACTGAGGGAGGAGCAGTTCTTC.